These 13 T cell receptor beta chains came from one sample sequenced in a study of immune cell composition in non-small cell lung cancer. Libraries were prepared by immunoSEQ multiplex PCR; TCRdb keeps only in-frame clonotypes and omits some of them. The table has about 9,000 clones, less than 80% seen once. Sequenced: lung tumor tissue. These receptor sequences come from a human donor with non-small cell lung cancer.

This sequence joins TRBV19 and TRBJ2-2, with 12 bases that match TRBD2. CDR3 length: 17 amino acids. From germline, CDR1 is LNHDA and CDR2 SQIVND (reference sequence). Trimming at V came to 4 bases and at J to 6 bases, leaving 9 bases not matched to a gene. Written as DNA, the CDR3 is TGTGCCAGTAGTAACTTCGCTAGCGGGAGGGCCGCCGGGGAGCTGTTTTTT. As protein: CASSNFASGRAAGELFF. The full variable domain, with the rest looked up from reference TRBV19 and TRBJ2-2, is DGGITQSPKYLFRKEGQNVTLSCEQNLNHDAMYWYRQDPGQGLRLIYYSQIVNDFQKGDIAEGYSVSREKKESFPLTVTSAQKNPTAFYLCASSNFASGRAAGELFFGEGSRLTVL.

The chain joins TRBV9 to TRBJ1-5, with 9 nucleotides matching TRBD1. The junction had 2 bases not matched to a gene; V was cut back by 0 bases and J by 4 bases. The CDR3 is made up of 15 amino acids. Germline CDR1 SGDLS, CDR2 YYNGEE. In DNA form, the CDR3 reads TGTGCCAGCAGCGTAGGGGGACAGGGTAATCAGCCCCAGCATTTT. Encoded protein: CASSVGGQGNQPQHF.

By proportion, this clone is medium-sized (0.01 to 0.1%). The CDR3 region has the DNA TGTGCCAGCAGCCCATTCGAGGGCCCCGGGGAGCTGTTTTTT. Its translation: CASSPFEGPGELFF. The chain has TRBV9 and TRBJ2-2; perhaps TRBD2 as D (5 bases). This CDR3 has 14 residues. CDR1 is SGDLS and CDR2 is YYNGEE in the germline V gene. V was shortened by 4 bases and J by 6 bases, with 13 bases between the two germline ends. Complete variable domain (other parts from reference TRBV9 and TRBJ2-2): DSGVTQTPKHLITATGQRVTLRCSPRSGDLSVYWYQQSLDQGLQFLIQYYNGEERAKGNILERFSAQQFPDLHSELNLSSLELGDSALYFCASSPFEGPGELFFGEGSRLTVL.

V usage is TRBV25-1 and J usage is TRBJ1-3; no clear D gene. Germline V gene data show CDR1 as MGHDK and CDR2 as SYGVNS. The CDR3 contains 13 residues. V was shortened by 1 base and J by 4 bases, with 5 bases between the two germline ends. The CDR3 region has the DNA TGTGCCAGCAGTGAATTAGGGGGAAACACCATATATTTT. It translates to CASSELGGNTIYF. Full variable domain (missing parts from reference TRBV25-1 and TRBJ1-3): EADIYQTPRYLVIGTGKKITLECSQTMGHDKMYWYQQDPGMELHLIHYSYGVNSTEKGDLSSESTVSRIRTEHFPLTLESARPSHTSQYLCASSELGGNTIYFGEGSWLTVV.

This clone was recorded once. In nucleotides, the CDR3 is TGTGCCAGCAGGACTAATATCAATGAGCAGTTCTTC. Translation gives CASRTNINEQFF. The chain couples TRBV7-8 to TRBJ2-1; TRBD2 is a possible D gene (5 bases). Germline CDR1 reads SGHVS; CDR2 reads FQNEAQ. The CDR3 totals 12 residues. V gave up 6 bases and J gave up 6 bases, with 9 bases separating them. The variable domain in full, completed from reference TRBV7-8 and TRBJ2-1, reads GAGVSQSPRYKVAKRGQDVALRCDPISGHVSLFWYQQALGQGPEFLTYFQNEAQLDKSGLPSDRFFAERPEGSVSTLKIQRTQQEDSAVYLCASRTNINEQFFGPGTRLTVL.

The chain recombines TRBV27 with TRBJ2-1; possibly TRBD2 for D (5 bases). The V end lost 5 bases, the J end lost 3 bases, and 17 bases lay between the germline ends. The germline V gene encodes CDR1 MNHEY and CDR2 SMNVEV (reference sequence). CDR3 length: 16 amino acids. The CDR3 region has the DNA TGTGCCAGCAGTCGTAGCGATACCATAAACTACAATGAGCAGTTCTTC. Its translation is CASSRSDTINYNEQFF.

This clone has a handful of counts. The gene calls are TRBV15 and TRBJ1-6; 8 bases match TRBD1. In germline, CDR1 is LNHNV, CDR2 YYDKDF (reference sequence). This CDR3 is built from 14 residues. The ends lost 3 bases at V and 7 bases at J; junction bases unmatched: 2. The DNA for the CDR3 is TGTGCCACCAGCAGGGGACAGGAAAATTCACCCCTCCACTTT. This codes for CATSRGQENSPLHF.

This rearrangement joins TRBV7-2 to TRBJ2-7; D may be TRBD2 (8 bases). Per germline, CDR1 SGHTA and CDR2 FQGNSA. The CDR3 is 15 residues long. V was clipped by 5 bases and J by 5 bases, with 19 bases between them. Written as DNA, the CDR3 is TGTGCCAGCAGCCTGGTGAGCGGGGGACAGAACGAGCAGTACTTC. This gives the protein CASSLVSGGQNEQYF.

CDR3 residues: CASSPGWDRATYEQYF. Here the CDR3 DNA reads TGTGCCAGCAGCCCGGGGTGGGACAGGGCGACCTACGAGCAGTACTTC. This chain connects TRBV7-8 to TRBJ2-7; TRBD1 matches 9 bases. Trimming removed 5 bases from V and 2 bases from J; junction bases left unmatched: 10. The CDR3 contains 16 residues. The germline gives CDR1 SGHVS, CDR2 FQNEAQ. Filled out from reference TRBV7-8 and TRBJ2-7, the complete variable domain reads GAGVSQSPRYKVAKRGQDVALRCDPISGHVSLFWYQQALGQGPEFLTYFQNEAQLDKSGLPSDRFFAERPEGSVSTLKIQRTQQEDSAVYLCASSPGWDRATYEQYFGPGTRLTVT.

This chain joins TRBV11-1 and TRBJ1-1, with a possible D match to TRBD1 (5 bases). CDR3 length: 13 amino acids. In germline, CDR1 is SGHAT, CDR2 FQDESV (reference sequence). V dropped 2 bases and J dropped 5 bases, with 9 bases sitting between them. CDR3 nucleotide sequence: TGTGCCAGCAGCTTAACAGAGGGGACTGAAGCTTTCTTT. This translates into CASSLTEGTEAFF.

This sequence joins TRBV5-1 and TRBJ2-1; 9 nucleotides align to TRBD2. The CDR3 sequence is 17 residues long. In germline, CDR1 is SGHRS, CDR2 YFSETQ. Unmatched junction bases numbered 9, after V lost 0 bases and J lost 5 bases. CDR3 DNA sequence: TGCGCCAGCAGCTTGGTGCAGGCGGGAGGGGGACACAATGAGCAGTTCTTC. It yields the protein CASSLVQAGGGHNEQFF.

The chain recombines TRBV7-8 with TRBJ2-1; 9 bases map to TRBD1. The CDR3 is 16 residues long. Germline V lookup: CDR1 SGHVS, CDR2 FQNEAQ. The J segment lost 7 bases and the V segment lost 4 bases, leaving 11 bases of the junction unmatched. The CDR3 coding sequence is TGTGCCAGCAGCTCAGGCCTGGGACAGGGTATGAATGAGCAGTTCTTC. It translates to CASSSGLGQGMNEQFF.

This chain connects TRBV13 to TRBJ2-7, with 9 nucleotides matching TRBD2. V shed 2 bases and J 2 bases; nucleotides not matched to a gene: 7. The germline V gene encodes CDR1 PRHDT and CDR2 FYEKMQ (reference sequence). This CDR3 contains 16 residues. The CDR3 sequence is CASSLTAGGLAYEQYF. The CDR3 DNA follows: TGTGCCAGCAGCTTAACAGCGGGGGGCCTTGCCTACGAGCAGTACTTC.